These 14 T cell receptor beta chains originate from one sample sequenced in a study of T cell responses to AZD1222 COVID-19 vaccine. Measured with immunoSEQ multiplex PCR; TCRdb has only the in-frame clones, and not every one. The sample lists about 170,000 clones, 90% occurring once. Sequenced material: peripheral blood, taken on day 0 of AZD1222 vaccination. These receptor sequences come from an adult in good health.

This chain joins TRBV11-2 and TRBJ2-3; 13 bases match TRBD2. The germline gives CDR1 SGHAT, CDR2 FQNNGV. CDR3 size: 16 residues. V was clipped by 4 bases and J by 2 bases; unmatched bases: 3. CDR3 residues: CASSWGLAGSTDTQYF. In DNA form, the CDR3 reads TGTGCCAGCAGCTGGGGACTAGCGGGGTCCACAGATACGCAGTATTTT.

This chain joins TRBV9 and TRBJ2-7; D call uncertain. V lost 0 bases and J 2 bases, leaving 9 bases between the germline ends. CDR3 length: 14 amino acids. In germline, CDR1 is SGDLS, CDR2 YYNGEE. CDR3 nucleotide sequence: TGTGCCAGCAGCGTAGATGGGTCAGCCTACGAGCAGTACTTC. It codes for CASSVDGSAYEQYF.

The genes are TRBV7-3 and TRBJ1-1, with D possibly matching TRBD1 (6 bases). The CDR3 consists of 15 residues. Trimming cost V 2 bases and J 3 bases, with 13 bases left between them. Germline V gives CDR1 SGHTA, CDR2 FQGTGA. The CDR3 nucleotides read TGTGCCAGCAGCTTAGGGTCGGCAGGGGACACTGAAGCTTTCTTT. As protein: CASSLGSAGDTEAFF.

Details on this clone: At one of its ends the junction is not consistent with the germline gene, which may arise from a read error. The V call is TRBV9, the J call TRBJ2-3; a weak D match, TRBD1 (5 bases). Germline V gene data show CDR1 as SGDLS and CDR2 as YYNGEE. This CDR3 spans 13 amino acids. The CDR3 DNA reads as TGTGCCAGCAGCGTAGGCAGGGCAGATACACAGTATTTT. Protein product: CASSVGRADTQYF.

The gene calls are TRBV9 and TRBJ1-2; perhaps TRBD1 as D (5 bases). Looked up from germline, CDR1 is SGDLS and CDR2 is YYNGEE. CDR3 size: 15 residues. Trimming shortened V by 4 bases and J by 3 bases, and 16 bases separated the two germline ends. CDR3 residues: CASSPIRGADYGYTF. The CDR3 nucleotides read TGTGCCAGCAGCCCTATTAGAGGGGCGGACTATGGCTACACCTTC.

This chain connects TRBV7-9 to TRBJ2-2; D possibly corresponds to TRBD1 (5 bases). Trimming cost V 2 bases and J 1 base, with 8 bases left between them. The CDR3 runs 15 residues. The germline V gene has CDR1 SEHNR and CDR2 FQNEAQ (reference sequence). The CDR3 bases are TGTGCCAGCAGCTTAAGGCAGGGGAACACCGGGGAGCTGTTTTTT. Residues: CASSLRQGNTGELFF.

The V and J genes are TRBV29-1 and TRBJ2-7; 7 bases match TRBD1. The germline V gene has CDR1 SQVTM and CDR2 ANQGSEA. CDR3 size: 12 residues. V lost 8 bases, J lost 2 bases, and 6 bases stayed unmatched. The CDR3, as DNA: TGCAGCTCACGGACAGGACCCTACGAGCAGTACTTC. Protein product: CSSRTGPYEQYF.

This chain links TRBV7-2 with TRBJ1-5; 8 positions match TRBD1. The V and J ends lost 1 base and 2 bases, in that order; junction bases with no gene match: 7. The CDR3 has 17 residues. Germline values: CDR1 SGHTA, CDR2 FQGNSA. CDR3 protein: CASSLGGTGGRNQPQHF. The CDR3 region has the DNA TGTGCCAGCAGCTTAGGTGGAACAGGGGGGCGCAATCAGCCCCAGCATTTT.

The chain couples TRBV7-2 to TRBJ2-3; D possibly corresponds to TRBD1 (5 bases). V was pared by 7 bases and J by 9 bases, with 11 bases between. The CDR3 spans 11 residues. Germline values: CDR1 SGHTA, CDR2 FQGNSA. The CDR3 nucleotides read TGTGCCAGCACCACAGGTTCAACGCAGTATTTT. Its translation is CASTTGSTQYF.

This chain connects TRBV7-9 to TRBJ1-3, with D unresolved. The CDR3 covers 14 residues. V shed 6 bases and J shed 0 bases, with 9 bases lying between them. Germline V gene lookup returns CDR1 SEHNR and CDR2 FQNEAQ (reference sequence). CDR3 DNA: TGTGCCAGCAGTCGGGATGCCTCTGGAAACACCATATATTTT. Translated, it gives CASSRDASGNTIYF.

The CDR3: CASYATGYGYEQYF. CDR3 bases: TGTGCCAGCTACGCGACAGGGTATGGGTACGAGCAGTACTTC. The rearrangement links TRBV5-5 to TRBJ2-7, with TRBD1 identical over 7 bases. The junction had 11 bases not matched to a gene; V was cut back by 7 bases and J by 4 bases. CDR1 is SGHKS and CDR2 is YYEKEE in the germline V gene (reference sequence). There are 14 residues in the CDR3.

The J gene is TRBJ2-1, the V gene TRBV6-5; a weak D match, TRBD1 (6 bases). Trimming cost V 6 bases and J 10 bases, with 19 bases left between them. CDR3 length equals 14 residues. Germline V gene sequence: CDR1 MNHEY, CDR2 SVGAGI. This CDR3 reads CASRGYSTGLEQFF. In DNA form, the CDR3 reads TGTGCCAGCAGAGGTTACTCGACAGGACTCGAGCAGTTCTTC.

This sequence joins TRBV6-5 and TRBJ1-5; unclear D gene. The CDR3 totals 15 residues. Trimming left V 0 bases short and J 10 bases short, with 16 bases between. Germline-derived CDR1 and CDR2 are MNHEY and SVGAGI. The CDR3 reads CASSYSPTPSGPQHF. The CDR3 DNA reads as TGTGCCAGCAGTTACTCGCCGACACCCTCAGGCCCCCAGCATTTT.

This chain uses TRBV6-1 with TRBJ1-4; unclear D gene. The ends were cut back, 3 bases at V and 0 bases at J, with 11 bases in the middle. The V gene's germline CDR1 is MNHNS and CDR2 SASEGT. The CDR3 sequence is 16 residues long. This CDR3 is CASSEGNTATNEKLFF. DNA for the CDR3: TGTGCCAGCAGTGAGGGAAACACAGCAACTAATGAAAAACTGTTTTTT.